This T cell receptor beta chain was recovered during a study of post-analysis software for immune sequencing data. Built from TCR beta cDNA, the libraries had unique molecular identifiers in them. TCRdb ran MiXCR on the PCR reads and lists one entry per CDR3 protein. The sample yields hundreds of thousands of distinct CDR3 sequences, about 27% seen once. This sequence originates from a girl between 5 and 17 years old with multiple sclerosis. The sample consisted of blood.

The CDR3 is CASSVDGAKNIQYF. The DNA for the CDR3 is TGTGCCAGCAGCGTGGACGGAGCCAAAAACATTCAGTACTTC. The chain is built from TRBV9 and TRBJ2-4; D uncertain. The CDR3 runs to 14 residues. From germline, CDR1 is SGDLS and CDR2 YYNGEE. V shed 2 bases and J shed 0 bases, with 6 bases lying between them.